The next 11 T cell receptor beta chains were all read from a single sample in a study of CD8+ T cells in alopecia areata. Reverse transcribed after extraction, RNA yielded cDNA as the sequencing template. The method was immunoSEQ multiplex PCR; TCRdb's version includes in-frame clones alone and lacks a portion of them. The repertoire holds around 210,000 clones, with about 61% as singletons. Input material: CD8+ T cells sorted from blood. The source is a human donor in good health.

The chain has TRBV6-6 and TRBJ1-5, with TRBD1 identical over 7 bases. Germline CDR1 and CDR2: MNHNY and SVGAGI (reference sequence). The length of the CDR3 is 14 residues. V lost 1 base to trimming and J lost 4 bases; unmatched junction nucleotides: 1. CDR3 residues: CASSYYRGNQPQHF. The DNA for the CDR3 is TGTGCCAGCAGTTACTACAGGGGTAATCAGCCCCAGCATTTT.

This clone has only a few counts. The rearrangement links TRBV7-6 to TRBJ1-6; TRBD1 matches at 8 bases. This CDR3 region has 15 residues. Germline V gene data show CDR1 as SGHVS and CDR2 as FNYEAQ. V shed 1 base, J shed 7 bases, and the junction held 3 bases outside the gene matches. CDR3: CASSLEQGENSPLHF. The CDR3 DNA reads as TGTGCCAGCAGCTTAGAACAGGGGGAGAATTCACCCCTCCACTTT.

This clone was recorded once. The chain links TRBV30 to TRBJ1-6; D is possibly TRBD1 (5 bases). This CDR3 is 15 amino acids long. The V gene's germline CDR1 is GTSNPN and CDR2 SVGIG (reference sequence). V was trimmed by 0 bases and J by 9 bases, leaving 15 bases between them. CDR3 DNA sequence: TGTGCCTGGAGTGTAAGGGGTTCCCAACGTTCACCCCTCCACTTT. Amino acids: CAWSVRGSQRSPLHF. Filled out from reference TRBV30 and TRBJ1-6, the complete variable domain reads SQTIHQWPATLVQPVGSPLSLECTVEGTSNPNLYWYRQAAGRGLQLLFYSVGIGQISSEVPQNLSASRPQDRQFILSSKKLLLSDSGFYLCAWSVRGSQRSPLHFGNGTRLTVT.

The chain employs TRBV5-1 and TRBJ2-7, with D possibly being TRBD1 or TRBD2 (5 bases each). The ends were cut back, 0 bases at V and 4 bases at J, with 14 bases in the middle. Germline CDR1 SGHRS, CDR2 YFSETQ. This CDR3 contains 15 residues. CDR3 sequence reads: CASSLAQGPRYEQYF. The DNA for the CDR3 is TGCGCCAGCAGCTTGGCCCAGGGACCTCGTTACGAGCAGTACTTC.

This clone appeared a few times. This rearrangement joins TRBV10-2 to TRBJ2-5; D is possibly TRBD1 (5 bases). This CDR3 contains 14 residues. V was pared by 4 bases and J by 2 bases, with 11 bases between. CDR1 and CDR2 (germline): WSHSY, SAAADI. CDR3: CASSVLDNQETQYF. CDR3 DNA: TGCGCCAGCAGTGTTCTGGACAATCAAGAGACCCAGTACTTC.

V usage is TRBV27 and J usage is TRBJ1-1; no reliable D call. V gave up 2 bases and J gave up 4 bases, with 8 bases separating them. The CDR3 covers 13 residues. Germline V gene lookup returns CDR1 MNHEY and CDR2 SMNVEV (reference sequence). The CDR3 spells CASSLGGGTEAFF. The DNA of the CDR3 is TGTGCCAGCAGTTTAGGAGGTGGCACTGAAGCTTTCTTT.

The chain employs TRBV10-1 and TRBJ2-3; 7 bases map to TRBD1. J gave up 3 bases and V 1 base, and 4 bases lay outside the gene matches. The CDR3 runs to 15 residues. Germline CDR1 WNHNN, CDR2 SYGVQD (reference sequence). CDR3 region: CASSELGRGTDTQYF. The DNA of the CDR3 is TGCGCCAGCAGTGAGTTGGGCAGGGGGACAGATACGCAGTATTTT.

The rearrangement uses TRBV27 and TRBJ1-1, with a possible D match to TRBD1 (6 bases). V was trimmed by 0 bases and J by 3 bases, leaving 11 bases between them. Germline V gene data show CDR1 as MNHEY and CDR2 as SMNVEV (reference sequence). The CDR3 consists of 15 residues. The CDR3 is CASSLSTRGDTEAFF. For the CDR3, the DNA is TGTGCCAGCAGTTTATCTACCAGGGGAGACACTGAAGCTTTCTTT.

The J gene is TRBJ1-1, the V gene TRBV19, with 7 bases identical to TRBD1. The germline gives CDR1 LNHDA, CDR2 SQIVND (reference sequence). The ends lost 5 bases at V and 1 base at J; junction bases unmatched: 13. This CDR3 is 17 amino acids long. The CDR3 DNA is TGTGCCAGTAGTGGAAATCGACAGGGAGAGTGGAACACTGAAGCTTTCTTT. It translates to CASSGNRQGEWNTEAFF. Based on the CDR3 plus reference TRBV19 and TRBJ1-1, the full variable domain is DGGITQSPKYLFRKEGQNVTLSCEQNLNHDAMYWYRQDPGQGLRLIYYSQIVNDFQKGDIAEGYSVSREKKESFPLTVTSAQKNPTAFYLCASSGNRQGEWNTEAFFGQGTRLTVV.

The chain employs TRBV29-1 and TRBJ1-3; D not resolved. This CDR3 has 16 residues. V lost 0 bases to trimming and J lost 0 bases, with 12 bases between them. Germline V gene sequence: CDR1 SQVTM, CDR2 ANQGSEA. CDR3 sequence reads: CSVEDHPASSGNTIYF. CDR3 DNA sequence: TGCAGCGTTGAAGATCACCCCGCGAGCTCTGGAAACACCATATATTTT.

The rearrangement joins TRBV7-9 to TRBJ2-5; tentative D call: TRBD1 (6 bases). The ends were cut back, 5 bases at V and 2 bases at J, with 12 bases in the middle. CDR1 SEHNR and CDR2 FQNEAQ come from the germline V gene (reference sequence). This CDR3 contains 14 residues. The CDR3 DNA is TGTGCCAGCAGCACCGAGGGACAACAAGAGACCCAGTACTTC. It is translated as CASSTEGQQETQYF.